The present TCR beta chain was sequenced within a study of blood T cell repertoires in COVID-19. Study-wide background: PBMCs, B-cell-depleted T cells, or T cells were the source of the cDNA or gDNA that made up the material.

In the source study's methods: Reference gene primer amplification yielded estimated nucleated cell counts. Only in-frame clones appear in the TCRdb table, and some are missing; sequencing was by immunoSEQ multiplex PCR. That table is the source of V, J and clone size, and D and trimming were worked out from the DNA. The sample includes about 150,000 clones, approximately 85% of them seen just once. The CDR3 extends over 15 amino acids. Germline CDR1 and CDR2: LGHDT and YNNKEL (reference sequence). The V and J ends lost 4 bases and 0 bases respectively, with 12 bases between them. The sequence came from a man aged 55 to 70 with COVID-19, enrolled during active disease. The source material was peripheral blood. This rearrangement joins TRBV3-1 (or the pseudogene TRBV3-2) to TRBJ1-1, with D possibly TRBD1 on 5 matching bases. The CDR3 coding sequence is TGTGCCAGCAGCCCACAGACAGTTATGAACACTGAAGCTTTCTTT. Translation gives CASSPQTVMNTEAFF.